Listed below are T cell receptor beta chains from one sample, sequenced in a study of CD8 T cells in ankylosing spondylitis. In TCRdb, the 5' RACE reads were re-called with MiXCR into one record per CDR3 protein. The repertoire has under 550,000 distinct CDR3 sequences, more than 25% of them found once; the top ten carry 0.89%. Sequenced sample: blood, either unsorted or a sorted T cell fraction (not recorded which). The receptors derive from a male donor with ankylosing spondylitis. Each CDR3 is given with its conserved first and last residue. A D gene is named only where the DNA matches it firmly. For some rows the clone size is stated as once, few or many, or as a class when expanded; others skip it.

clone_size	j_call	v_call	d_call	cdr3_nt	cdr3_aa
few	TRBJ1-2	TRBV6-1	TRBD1	TGTGCCAGCAGCCAGGACAGGGACGCCTGGAGTGGCTACACCTTC	CASSQDRDAWSGYTF
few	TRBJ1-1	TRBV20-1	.	TGCAGTGTTCAGGGTAACACTGAAGCTTTCTTT	CSVQGNTEAFF
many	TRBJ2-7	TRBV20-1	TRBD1	TGCAGTGCTATCGGACAGGATGGAGGATACGAGCAGTACTTC	CSAIGQDGGYEQYF
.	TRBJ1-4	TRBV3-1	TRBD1	TGTGCCAGCAGCCCTTCAAGGTGGCGGACAGGGAGTGAAAAACTGTTTTTT	CASSPSRWRTGSEKLFF
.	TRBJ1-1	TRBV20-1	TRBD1	TGCAGTGCTAGGCTCAGGGGACAGGTGAAAGCTTTCTTT	CSARLRGQVKAFF
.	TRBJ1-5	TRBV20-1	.	TGCAGTGCTTATCAGGGAATACGGCAGCCCCAGCATTTT	CSAYQGIRQPQHF
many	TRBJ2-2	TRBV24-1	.	TGTGCCACCGGGGGGGCAATCACCGGGGAGCTGTTTTTT	CATGGAITGELFF
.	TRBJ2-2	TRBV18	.	TGTGCCAGCTCACCACCGGGCTCCTCCGGGGAGCTGTTTTTT	CASSPPGSSGELFF
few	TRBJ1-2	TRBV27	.	TGTGCCAGCAGTTTAAAGGGATCCTCGAACTATGGCTACACCTTC	CASSLKGSSNYGYTF
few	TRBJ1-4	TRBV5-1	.	TGCGCCAGCAGCTTGAAGGGGGAAGATAATGAAAAACTGTTTTTT	CASSLKGEDNEKLFF